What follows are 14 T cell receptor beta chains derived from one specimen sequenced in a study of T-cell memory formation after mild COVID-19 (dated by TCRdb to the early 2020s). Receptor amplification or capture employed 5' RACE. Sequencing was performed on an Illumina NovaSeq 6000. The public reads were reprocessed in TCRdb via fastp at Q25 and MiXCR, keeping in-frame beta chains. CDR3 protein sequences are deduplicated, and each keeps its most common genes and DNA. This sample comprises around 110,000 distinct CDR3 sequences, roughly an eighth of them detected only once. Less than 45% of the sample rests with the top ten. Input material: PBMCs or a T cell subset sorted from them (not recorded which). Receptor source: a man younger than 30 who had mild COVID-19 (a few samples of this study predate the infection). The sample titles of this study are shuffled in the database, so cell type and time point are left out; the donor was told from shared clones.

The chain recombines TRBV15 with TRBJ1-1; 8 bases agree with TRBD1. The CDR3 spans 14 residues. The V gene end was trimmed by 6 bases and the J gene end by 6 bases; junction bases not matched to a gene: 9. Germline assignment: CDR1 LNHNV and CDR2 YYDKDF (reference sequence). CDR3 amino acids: CATRRSRGQAEAFF. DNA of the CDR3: TGTGCCACCAGAAGGAGCAGGGGGCAGGCTGAAGCTTTCTTT.

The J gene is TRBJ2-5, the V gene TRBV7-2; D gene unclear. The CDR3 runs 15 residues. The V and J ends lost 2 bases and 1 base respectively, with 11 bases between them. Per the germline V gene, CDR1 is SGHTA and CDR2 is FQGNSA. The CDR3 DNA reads TGTGCCAGCAGCTTACGATGGCGGAGCCAAGAGACCCAGTACTTC. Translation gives CASSLRWRSQETQYF.

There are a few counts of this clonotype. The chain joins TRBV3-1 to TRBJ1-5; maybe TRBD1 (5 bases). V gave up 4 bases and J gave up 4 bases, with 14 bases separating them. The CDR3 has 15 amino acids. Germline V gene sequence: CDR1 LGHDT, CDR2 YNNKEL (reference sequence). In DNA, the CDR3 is TGTGCCAGCAGCCCCCGTGGGGCTGTAAATCAGCCCCAGCATTTT. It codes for CASSPRGAVNQPQHF. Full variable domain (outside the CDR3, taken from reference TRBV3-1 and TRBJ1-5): DTAVSQTPKYLVTQMGNDKSIKCEQNLGHDTMYWYKQDSKKFLKIMFSYNNKELIINETVPNRFSPKSPDKAHLNLHINSLELGDSAVYFCASSPRGAVNQPQHFGDGTRLSIL.

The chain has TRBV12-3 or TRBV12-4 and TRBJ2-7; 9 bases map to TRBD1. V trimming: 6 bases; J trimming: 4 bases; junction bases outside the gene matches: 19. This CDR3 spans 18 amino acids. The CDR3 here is CASSPTQPGGQGIYEQYF. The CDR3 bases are TGTGCCAGCAGCCCTACCCAGCCAGGCGGACAGGGGATTTACGAGCAGTACTTC.

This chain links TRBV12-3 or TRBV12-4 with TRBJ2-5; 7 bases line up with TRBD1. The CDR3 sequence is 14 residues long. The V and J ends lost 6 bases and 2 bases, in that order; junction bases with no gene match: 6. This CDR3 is CASSLRGQQETQYF. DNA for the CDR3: TGTGCCAGCAGCCTAAGGGGACAGCAAGAGACCCAGTACTTC.

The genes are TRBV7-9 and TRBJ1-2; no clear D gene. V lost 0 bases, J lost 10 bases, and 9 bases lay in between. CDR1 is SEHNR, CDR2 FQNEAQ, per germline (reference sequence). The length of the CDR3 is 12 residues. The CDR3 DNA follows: TGTGCCAGCAGCTTAGCTGGTCAGCTCTACACCTTC. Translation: CASSLAGQLYTF.

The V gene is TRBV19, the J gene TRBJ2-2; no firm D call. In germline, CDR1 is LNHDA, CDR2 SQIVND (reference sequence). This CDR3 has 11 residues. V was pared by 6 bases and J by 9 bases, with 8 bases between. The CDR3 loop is CASSKLRELFF. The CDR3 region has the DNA TGTGCCAGTAGCAAACTCCGGGAGCTGTTTTTT.

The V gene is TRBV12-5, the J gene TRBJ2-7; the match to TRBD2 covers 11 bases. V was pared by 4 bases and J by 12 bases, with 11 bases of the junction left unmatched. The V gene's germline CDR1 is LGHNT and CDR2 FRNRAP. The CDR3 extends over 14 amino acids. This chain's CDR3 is CASGSPTTSGGAYV. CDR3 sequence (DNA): TGTGCTAGTGGTTCCCCAACAACTAGCGGGGGAGCGTACGTC.

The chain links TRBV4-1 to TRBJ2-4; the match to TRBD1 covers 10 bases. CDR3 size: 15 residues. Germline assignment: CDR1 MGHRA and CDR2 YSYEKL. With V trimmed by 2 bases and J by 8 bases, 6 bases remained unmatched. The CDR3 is CASSQRDRGFDIQYF. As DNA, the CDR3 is TGCGCCAGCAGCCAACGGGACAGGGGTTTTGACATTCAGTACTTC.

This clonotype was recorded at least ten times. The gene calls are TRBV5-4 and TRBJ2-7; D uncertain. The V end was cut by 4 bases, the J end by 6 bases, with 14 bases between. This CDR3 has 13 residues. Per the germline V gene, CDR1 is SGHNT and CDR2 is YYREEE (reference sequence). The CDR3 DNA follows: TGTGCCAGCAGCCCGGAGTTAGGGCGCGAGCAGTACTTC. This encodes CASSPELGREQYF.

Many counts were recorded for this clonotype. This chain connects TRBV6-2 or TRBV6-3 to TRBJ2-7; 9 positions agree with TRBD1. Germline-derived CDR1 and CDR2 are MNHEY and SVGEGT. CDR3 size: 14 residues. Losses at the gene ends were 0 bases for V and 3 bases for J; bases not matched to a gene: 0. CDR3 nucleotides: TGTGCCAGCAGTTACTCGACAGGGGGCTACGAGCAGTACGTC. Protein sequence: CASSYSTGGYEQYV.

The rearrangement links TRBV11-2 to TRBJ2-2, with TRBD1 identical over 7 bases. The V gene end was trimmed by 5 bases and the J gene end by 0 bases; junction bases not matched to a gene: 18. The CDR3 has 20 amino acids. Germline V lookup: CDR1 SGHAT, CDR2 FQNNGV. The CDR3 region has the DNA TGTGCCAGCAGCCCCTCCGTACAGGGGCCATTCGACGCGAACACCGGGGAGCTGTTTTTT. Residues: CASSPSVQGPFDANTGELFF.

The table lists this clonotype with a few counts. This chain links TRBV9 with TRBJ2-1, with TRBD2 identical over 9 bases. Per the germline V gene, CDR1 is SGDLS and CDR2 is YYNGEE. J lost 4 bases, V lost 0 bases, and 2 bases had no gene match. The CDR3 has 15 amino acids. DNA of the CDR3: TGTGCCAGCAGCGTAGTAGCGGGGGTGTACAATGAGCAGTTCTTC. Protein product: CASSVVAGVYNEQFF.

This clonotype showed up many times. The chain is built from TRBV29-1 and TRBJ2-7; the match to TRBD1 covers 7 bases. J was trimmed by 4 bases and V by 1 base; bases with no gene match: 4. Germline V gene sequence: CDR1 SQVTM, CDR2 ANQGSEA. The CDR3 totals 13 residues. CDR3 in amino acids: CSVEAMTGYEQYF. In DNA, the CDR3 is TGCAGCGTTGAAGCAATGACAGGGTACGAGCAGTACTTC.